These 25 T cell receptor beta chains share one sample of origin, sequenced in a study of blood T cell repertoires in COVID-19. TCRdb's copy holds only in-frame clones and misses some; the assay was immunoSEQ multiplex PCR. The sample gives some 150,000 clones, approximately 91% of which show up once; over 2% is in the top ten. The sequencing sample was made of peripheral blood. The receptor source for this set is a human donor in a cohort sampled during active COVID-19.

Points on this clone: One junction end disagrees with the germline gene, perhaps due to a read error. This chain links TRBV6-2 or TRBV6-3 with TRBJ1-2; D unclear. This CDR3 is built from 12 residues. Germline CDR1 reads MNHEY; CDR2 reads SVGEGT. CDR3 region: CASSYSSFATAF. For the CDR3, the DNA is TGTGCCAGCAGTTACTCATCTTTCGCTACGGCCTTC.

The CDR3 sequence is CASIKDRDAYNSPLHF. In nucleotides, the CDR3 is TGTGCCAGCATAAAAGATCGGGATGCCTATAATTCACCCCTCCACTTT. The rearrangement uses TRBV2 and TRBJ1-6, with D unresolved. V shed 7 bases and J shed 2 bases, with 15 bases lying between them. Germline values: CDR1 SNHLY, CDR2 FYNNEI. The CDR3 consists of 16 residues.

DNA of the CDR3: TGTGCCAGCAGTTTAGCGGGGACTCCCTATGGCTACACCTTC. This encodes CASSLAGTPYGYTF. The chain combines TRBV25-1 with TRBJ1-2, with D possibly matching TRBD1 (5 bases). Germline V lookup: CDR1 MGHDK, CDR2 SYGVNS. Trimming left V 5 bases short and J 4 bases short, with 14 bases between. This CDR3 is 14 amino acids long.

The chain recombines TRBV10-2 with TRBJ1-2, with 9 bases lining up with TRBD1. The germline gives CDR1 WSHSY, CDR2 SAAADI. After removal of 6 bases from V and 8 bases from J, the junction contained 13 bases not matched to a gene. The length of the CDR3 is 15 residues. The CDR3 DNA follows: TGCGCCAGCAGCGCTAGTACTACAGGGGGCCGGGGCTACACCTTC. Translating gives CASSASTTGGRGYTF.

This clone was counted between two and nine times. The chain has TRBV28 and TRBJ1-1; the D is unclear. This CDR3 is 14 amino acids long. V was cut by 2 bases and J by 3 bases, with 10 bases left in between. Germline lookup yields CDR1 MDHEN and CDR2 SYDVKM. The CDR3 sequence: CASSLRVMHTEAFF. The DNA of the CDR3 is TGTGCCAGCAGTTTACGGGTTATGCACACTGAAGCTTTCTTT. The entire variable domain, with the rest obtained from reference TRBV28 and TRBJ1-1, is as follows: DVKVTQSSRYLVKRTGEKVFLECVQDMDHENMFWYRQDPGLGLRLIYFSYDVKMKEKGDIPEGYSVSREKKERFSLILESASTNQTSMYLCASSLRVMHTEAFFGQGTRLTVV.

The gene calls are TRBV5-8 and TRBJ2-5; maybe TRBD2 (6 bases). The CDR3 runs to 14 residues. Per the germline V gene, CDR1 is SGHTS and CDR2 is YDEGEE. V lost 4 bases and J 0 bases, leaving 10 bases between the germline ends. The CDR3 region is CASSPGLYQETQYF. CDR3 DNA sequence: TGTGCCAGCAGCCCCGGACTATACCAAGAGACCCAGTACTTC.

The genes are TRBV12-5 and TRBJ1-5; TRBD1 matches 11 bases. The junction had 15 bases not matched to a gene; V was cut back by 0 bases and J by 14 bases. Germline CDR1 reads LGHNT; CDR2 reads FRNRAP. The CDR3 is 17 amino acids. CDR3 in DNA: TGTGCTAGTGGTTTGGTGCTCGCGGTTAGTTGGACAGGGGGCGAGCATTTT. The encoded protein is CASGLVLAVSWTGGEHF.

The chain employs TRBV11-2 and TRBJ1-4, with D perhaps TRBD1 (6 bases). This CDR3 is 17 amino acids long. Germline CDR1 reads SGHAT; CDR2 reads FQNNGV. Trimming removed 5 bases from V and 3 bases from J, with 19 bases in between. CDR3 in amino acids: CASSRGRGGLANEKLFF. Here the CDR3 DNA reads TGTGCCAGCAGCCGAGGGAGGGGGGGATTGGCTAATGAAAAACTGTTTTTT. Supplemented by reference TRBV11-2 and TRBJ1-4, the full variable domain reads EAGVAQSPRYKIIEKRQSVAFWCNPISGHATLYWYQQILGQGPKLLIQFQNNGVVDDSQLPKDRFSAERLKGVDSTLKIQPAKLEDSAVYLCASSRGRGGLANEKLFFGSGTQLSVL.

V gene TRBV28 combines with J gene TRBJ2-7; D call uncertain. Trimming took off 6 bases at V and 4 bases at J, with 7 bases between the two ends. Germline V gene sequence: CDR1 MDHEN, CDR2 SYDVKM. There are 11 residues in the CDR3. The CDR3, as DNA: TGTGCCAGCAGCAACGGTTACGAGCAGTACTTC. Its translation is CASSNGYEQYF.

V and J are TRBV7-2 and TRBJ2-7; 12 nucleotides line up with TRBD1. Germline V gives CDR1 SGHTA, CDR2 FQGNSA. V was pared by 5 bases and J by 4 bases, with 9 bases of the junction left unmatched. The CDR3 loop spans 16 amino acids. CDR3 bases: TGTGCCAGCAGCCCTAGGGGGACAGGGGGCGGTTACGAGCAGTACTTC. It specifies CASSPRGTGGGYEQYF. The full variable domain, its missing parts supplied by reference TRBV7-2 and TRBJ2-7, is GAGVSQSPSNKVTEKGKDVELRCDPISGHTALYWYRQSLGQGLEFLIYFQGNSAPDKSGLPSDRFSAERTGGSVSTLTIQRTQQEDSAVYLCASSPRGTGGGYEQYFGPGTRLTVT.

This chain uses TRBV28 with TRBJ1-6, with 11 nucleotides matching TRBD1. With 2 bases clipped from V and 7 bases from J, the junction kept 1 base outside the gene matches. This CDR3 is built from 15 residues. Germline V gives CDR1 MDHEN, CDR2 SYDVKM. CDR3 loop: CASSLRTGGNSPLHF. The CDR3 DNA sequence: TGTGCCAGCAGTTTAAGGACAGGGGGCAATTCACCCCTCCACTTT.

This clone was detected once. This rearrangement joins TRBV5-1 to TRBJ2-6, with a tentative D call TRBD1 (6 bases). Trimming removed 3 bases from V and 0 bases from J, with 13 bases in between. Germline CDR1 is SGHRS and CDR2 is YFSETQ. CDR3 length equals 17 residues. The CDR3 DNA reads TGCGCCAGCAGCTGGGACACCTACGCCTCTGGGGCCAACGTCCTGACTTTC. Translated: CASSWDTYASGANVLTF.

The genes are TRBV28 and TRBJ2-7; D unresolved. The CDR3 loop spans 12 amino acids. Trimming left V 7 bases short and J 0 bases short, with 7 bases between. Per the germline V gene, CDR1 is MDHEN and CDR2 is SYDVKM. Here the CDR3 reads CASTTYSYEQYF. The CDR3 coding sequence is TGTGCCAGCACCACATACTCCTACGAGCAGTACTTC.

The rearrangement uses TRBV5-1 and TRBJ2-1, with 9 bases matching TRBD2. V trimming: 0 bases; J trimming: 8 bases; junction bases outside the gene matches: 9. The CDR3 is made up of 16 amino acids. Germline V CDR1 and CDR2: SGHRS, YFSETQ. In DNA form, the CDR3 reads TGCGCCAGCAGCTTGGGAGTACTAGCGGGTGTCTATGAGCAGTTCTTC. Translated, it gives CASSLGVLAGVYEQFF.

V usage is TRBV7-2 and J usage is TRBJ1-1, with a tentative D call TRBD1 (5 bases). The CDR3 runs 13 residues. Looked up from germline, CDR1 is SGHTA and CDR2 is FQGNSA. V lost 1 base to trimming and J lost 5 bases, with 8 bases between them. The CDR3 is CASSLVEGTEAFF. For the CDR3, the DNA is TGTGCCAGCAGCTTAGTGGAGGGGACTGAAGCTTTCTTT.

The chain couples TRBV18 to TRBJ2-3; 15 bases are a match to TRBD2. Unmatched junction bases numbered 7, after V lost 4 bases and J lost 2 bases. The CDR3 length is 18 residues. Germline CDR1 is KGHSH and CDR2 is LQKENI. This chain's CDR3 is CASSLGTSGGHTTDTQYF. CDR3 coding DNA: TGTGCCAGCTCACTTGGGACTAGCGGGGGGCACACCACAGATACGCAGTATTTT.

This sequence joins TRBV3-1 (or the pseudogene TRBV3-2) and TRBJ2-3, with 10 bases aligning to TRBD2. The CDR3 consists of 14 residues. CDR1 is LGHDT and CDR2 is YNNKEL in the germline V gene (reference sequence). The V and J ends lost 8 bases and 4 bases, in that order; junction bases with no gene match: 6. The CDR3: CASALAGEPDTQYF. For the CDR3, the DNA is TGTGCCAGCGCCCTAGCGGGGGAACCAGATACGCAGTATTTT.

This chain connects TRBV18 to TRBJ2-7; D may be TRBD2 (7 bases). The germline V gene encodes CDR1 KGHSH and CDR2 LQKENI. CDR3 length: 15 residues. V lost 4 bases and J 7 bases, leaving 20 bases between the germline ends. This CDR3 reads CASSRQGGDFTEQYF. CDR3 sequence (DNA): TGTGCCAGCTCACGCCAAGGGGGGGATTTTACGGAGCAGTACTTC.

This rearrangement joins TRBV9 to TRBJ2-1; TRBD1 aligns across 12 bases. With 4 bases clipped from V and 8 bases from J, the junction kept 7 bases outside the gene matches. The CDR3 spans 15 residues. Germline lookup yields CDR1 SGDLS and CDR2 YYNGEE. CDR3 in DNA: TGTGCCAGCAGCCTAGCCGGGACAGGGGGCTATGAGCAGTTCTTC. This sequence encodes CASSLAGTGGYEQFF.

The chain carries TRBV4-1 and TRBJ2-5; TRBD2 agrees at 10 bases. After removal of 1 base from V and 9 bases from J, the junction contained 11 bases not matched to a gene. Germline V gene data show CDR1 as MGHRA and CDR2 as YSYEKL. This CDR3 has 16 residues. CDR3 DNA sequence: TGCGCCAGCAGCCAAGGGGTGCTAGCGGGGGCCAGGGCCCAGTACTTC. It encodes CASSQGVLAGARAQYF.

The chain employs TRBV30 and TRBJ1-1; possible D gene TRBD1, 6 bases. V was shortened by 3 bases and J by 5 bases, with 13 bases between the two germline ends. The CDR3 has 13 residues. The germline gives CDR1 GTSNPN, CDR2 SVGIG (reference sequence). The CDR3 reads CAWRKGGFTEAFF. The CDR3 DNA reads TGTGCCTGGAGGAAAGGGGGATTTACTGAAGCTTTCTTT.

The chain combines TRBV11-2 with TRBJ1-2; 9 bases align to TRBD1. J lost 4 bases, V lost 4 bases, and 10 bases had no gene match. This CDR3 contains 16 residues. Germline values: CDR1 SGHAT, CDR2 FQNNGV. This chain's CDR3 is CASSSEQGARVYGYTF. CDR3 DNA: TGTGCCAGCAGCTCTGAACAGGGGGCGCGGGTCTATGGCTACACCTTC.

The genes are TRBV15 and TRBJ2-5; 12 nucleotides line up with TRBD2. CDR1 and CDR2 from the germline V gene are LNHNV and YYDKDF (reference sequence). After removal of 3 bases from V and 5 bases from J, the junction contained 7 bases not matched to a gene. The CDR3 totals 16 residues. In DNA, the CDR3 is TGTGCCACCAGCAGGGGACTAGCGGGTCCGGGGGAGACCCAGTACTTC. Protein product: CATSRGLAGPGETQYF.

The V call is TRBV15, the J call TRBJ2-2; 8 nucleotides line up with TRBD1. Germline lookup yields CDR1 LNHNV and CDR2 YYDKDF (reference sequence). V dropped 9 bases and J dropped 1; count of bases not matched to a gene: 4. The CDR3 runs 14 residues. This CDR3 reads CATRDRGNTGELFF. CDR3 in DNA: TGTGCCACGAGAGACAGGGGGAACACCGGGGAGCTGTTTTTT.

V gene TRBV5-8 combines with J gene TRBJ2-3; 8 bases match TRBD2. There are 15 residues in the CDR3. Germline V gene sequence: CDR1 SGHTS, CDR2 YDEGEE. The V segment lost 1 base and the J segment 4 bases; nucleotides outside the gene matches: 5. CDR3 sequence reads: CASSLRGGPADTQYF. For the CDR3, the DNA is TGTGCCAGCAGCTTGCGGGGGGGGCCCGCAGATACGCAGTATTTT.